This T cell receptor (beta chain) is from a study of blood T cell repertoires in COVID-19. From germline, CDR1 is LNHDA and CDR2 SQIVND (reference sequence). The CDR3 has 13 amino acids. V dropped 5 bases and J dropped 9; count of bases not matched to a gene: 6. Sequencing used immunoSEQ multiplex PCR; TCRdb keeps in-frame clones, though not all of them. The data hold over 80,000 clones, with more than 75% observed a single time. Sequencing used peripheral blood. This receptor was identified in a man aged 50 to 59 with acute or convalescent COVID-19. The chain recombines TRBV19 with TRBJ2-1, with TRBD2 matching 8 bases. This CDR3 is CASSVGLAGEQFF. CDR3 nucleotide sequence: TGTGCCAGTAGTGTCGGACTAGCAGGTGAGCAGTTCTTC.